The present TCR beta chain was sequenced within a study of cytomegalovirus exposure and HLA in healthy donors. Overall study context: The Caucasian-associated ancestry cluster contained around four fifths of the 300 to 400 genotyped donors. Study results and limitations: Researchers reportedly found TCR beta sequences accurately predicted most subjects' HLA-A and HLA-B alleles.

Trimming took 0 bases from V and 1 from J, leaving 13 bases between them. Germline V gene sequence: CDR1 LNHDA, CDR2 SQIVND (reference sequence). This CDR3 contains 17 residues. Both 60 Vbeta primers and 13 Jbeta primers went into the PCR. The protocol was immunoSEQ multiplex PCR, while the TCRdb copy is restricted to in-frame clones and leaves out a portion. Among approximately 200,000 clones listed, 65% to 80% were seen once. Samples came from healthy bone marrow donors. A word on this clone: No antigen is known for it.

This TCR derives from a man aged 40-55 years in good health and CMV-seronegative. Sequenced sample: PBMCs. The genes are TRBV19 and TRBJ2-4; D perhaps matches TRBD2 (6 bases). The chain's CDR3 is CASSIDRGRSAKNIQYF. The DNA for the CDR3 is TGTGCCAGTAGTATAGATCGGGGGAGATCGGCCAAAAACATTCAGTACTTC.